These 7 T cell receptor beta chains were all obtained from the same sample, sequenced in a study of T cell responses to AZD1222 COVID-19 vaccine. Profiled with immunoSEQ multiplex PCR; TCRdb holds only in-frame clones, not every one. The profile shows fewer than 100,000 clones, around 91% of them singletons. Sequencing was performed on peripheral blood, taken on day 0 of AZD1222 vaccination. The receptors stem from an adult in good health.

The chain couples TRBV19 to TRBJ2-1; 8 bases align to TRBD2. This CDR3 is built from 14 residues. J lost 8 bases, V lost 3 bases, and 6 bases had no gene match. Germline-derived CDR1 and CDR2 are LNHDA and SQIVND (reference sequence). The CDR3: CASSMSGGIDEQFF. The CDR3 DNA reads TGTGCCAGTAGTATGAGCGGGGGAATCGATGAGCAGTTCTTC.

This sequence joins TRBV5-1 and TRBJ1-2, with D maybe TRBD1 (6 bases). V shed 6 bases and J shed 2 bases, with 14 bases lying between them. The length of the CDR3 is 14 residues. Germline V gives CDR1 SGHRS, CDR2 YFSETQ. In DNA, the CDR3 is TGCGCCAGCACCTTCGACAGGACCAACTATGGCTACACCTTC. Its translation: CASTFDRTNYGYTF.

This rearrangement joins TRBV7-3 to TRBJ1-2; D is unclear. Germline V gene sequence: CDR1 SGHTA, CDR2 FQGTGA. V lost 0 bases to trimming and J lost 4 bases, with 12 bases between them. This CDR3 contains 15 residues. CDR3 in DNA: TGTGCCAGCAGCTTAACCGCAGGAATGTCCTATGGCTACACCTTC. As protein: CASSLTAGMSYGYTF.

This rearrangement joins TRBV3-1 (or the pseudogene TRBV3-2) to TRBJ1-2; TRBD1 aligns across 9 bases. The CDR3 is made up of 15 amino acids. The ends lost 3 bases at V and 4 bases at J; junction bases unmatched: 6. Germline assignment: CDR1 LGHDT and CDR2 YNNKEL (reference sequence). Here the CDR3 reads CASSHNRGHAYGYTF. As DNA, the CDR3 is TGTGCCAGCAGCCATAACAGGGGGCATGCCTATGGCTACACCTTC.

The CDR3 reads CARREGGKGTGELFF. DNA of the CDR3: TGTGCCAGGAGAGAAGGAGGGAAGGGCACCGGGGAGCTGTTTTTT. The rearrangement uses TRBV21-1 and TRBJ2-2; the D segment call TRBD2 is taken from the table without a DNA check. TRBV21-1 represents a pseudogene. The CDR3 covers 15 residues.

V usage is TRBV6-2 or TRBV6-3 and J usage is TRBJ1-2; D is possibly TRBD1 (5 bases). V was trimmed by 2 bases and J by 6 bases, leaving 10 bases between them. The V gene's germline CDR1 is MNHEY and CDR2 SVGEGT. This CDR3 region has 13 residues. CDR3 nucleotides: TGTGCCAGCAGTTACATGCAGGGAAATGGCTACACCTTC. Protein: CASSYMQGNGYTF.

V and J are TRBV5-4 and TRBJ2-7; 7 bases are shared with TRBD1. CDR3 length: 15 amino acids. From germline, CDR1 is SGHNT and CDR2 YYREEE (reference sequence). V shed 4 bases, J shed 2 bases, and the junction held 9 bases outside the gene matches. In DNA, the CDR3 is TGTGCCAGCAGCCCCGGACAGGTTAGAACCTACGAGCAGTACTTC. Translation: CASSPGQVRTYEQYF.